These T cell receptor beta chains were read from a single sample in a study of cytomegalovirus exposure and HLA in healthy donors. Measured with immunoSEQ multiplex PCR; TCRdb has only the in-frame clones, and not every one. The repertoire holds around 160,000 clones, 68% seen once, with roughly 1.4% in the top ten. The sample taken for sequencing was PBMCs. The origin of the receptors is a man aged 50-59 years in good health and CMV-seronegative. Each CDR3 is given with its conserved first and last residue. A D gene is named only where the DNA matches it firmly. Expanded clones get a size class; other rows say once, few or many, or leave the size out.

CDR3 DNA: TGTGCCAGCAGCACAGGGGTGAGCACTGAAGCTTTCTTT
CDR3 protein: CASSTGVSTEAFF
D gene: TRBD1
V gene: TRBV6-5
J gene: TRBJ1-1
clone size: -

CDR3 DNA: TGTGCCAGCACCCCAAGGGGGTCCTACGAGCAGTACTTC
CDR3 protein: CASTPRGSYEQYF
D gene: -
V gene: TRBV6-5
J gene: TRBJ2-7
clone size: once

CDR3 DNA: TGCAGTGCCCAGGACACCCATGAAGCTTTCTTT
CDR3 protein: CSAQDTHEAFF
D gene: -
V gene: TRBV20-1
J gene: TRBJ1-1
clone size: -

CDR3 DNA: TGTGCCAGCAGCTTAGGATTCACAGGCCACTACGAGCAGTACTTC
CDR3 protein: CASSLGFTGHYEQYF
D gene: -
V gene: TRBV7-3
J gene: TRBJ2-7
clone size: -

CDR3 DNA: TGTGCCAGCACCCCCAGGGGGCTCGGTGAAAAACTGTTTTTT
CDR3 protein: CASTPRGLGEKLFF
D gene: TRBD1
V gene: TRBV7-9
J gene: TRBJ1-4
clone size: -

CDR3 DNA: TGTGCCAGCAGCCCCGACAGGGGTTACTCTAACTATGGCTACACCTTC
CDR3 protein: CASSPDRGYSNYGYTF
D gene: TRBD1
V gene: TRBV4-2
J gene: TRBJ1-2
clone size: few

CDR3 DNA: TGTGCCAGTAGTAAACTAGCGGGGGGGTCCTACAATGAGCAGTTCTTC
CDR3 protein: CASSKLAGGSYNEQFF
D gene: TRBD2
V gene: TRBV19
J gene: TRBJ2-1
clone size: -

CDR3 DNA: TGTGCCAGCATCGCCGGGACAGGGGGGGTGGGCGAGCAGTACTTC
CDR3 protein: CASIAGTGGVGEQYF
D gene: TRBD1
V gene: TRBV28
J gene: TRBJ2-7
clone size: -

CDR3 DNA: TGTGCCACCAGCAGGGATTCAGGGGGCTTGAACACTGAAGCTTTCTTT
CDR3 protein: CATSRDSGGLNTEAFF
D gene: TRBD1
V gene: TRBV15
J gene: TRBJ1-1
clone size: -

CDR3 DNA: TGTGCCAGCGATCGACTCATGAACACTGAAGCTTTCTTT
CDR3 protein: CASDRLMNTEAFF
D gene: -
V gene: TRBV28
J gene: TRBJ1-1
clone size: once

CDR3 DNA: TGTGCCAGCAGCCCATTACGGACAGGGGGCACCATAGGCACAGATACGCAGTATTTT
CDR3 protein: CASSPLRTGGTIGTDTQYF
D gene: TRBD1
V gene: TRBV7-2
J gene: TRBJ2-3
clone size: -

CDR3 DNA: TGTGCCAGCGGCCTGGCAGGCTTAAATCAGCCCCAGCATTTT
CDR3 protein: CASGLAGLNQPQHF
D gene: -
V gene: TRBV5-6
J gene: TRBJ1-5
clone size: few

CDR3 DNA: TGTGCCAGCAGCCAAAGACTAGTGACACGGGTTACAGATACGCAGTATTTT
CDR3 protein: CASSQRLVTRVTDTQYF
D gene: -
V gene: TRBV5-4
J gene: TRBJ2-3
clone size: -

CDR3 DNA: TGCAGTGCTAGAGTAGGGGGTGGCTACACCTTC
CDR3 protein: CSARVGGGYTF
D gene: -
V gene: TRBV20-1
J gene: TRBJ1-2
clone size: -

CDR3 DNA: TGTGCCAGCGGGAGACCGGGACAGGGTGGGGAAAAACTGTTTTTT
CDR3 protein: CASGRPGQGGEKLFF
D gene: TRBD1
V gene: TRBV6-5
J gene: TRBJ1-4
clone size: -

CDR3 DNA: TGTGCCAGCAGCTTGGACACTTCTGGAAACACCATATATTTT
CDR3 protein: CASSLDTSGNTIYF
D gene: -
V gene: TRBV7-2
J gene: TRBJ1-3
clone size: -

CDR3 DNA: TGCGCCAGCAGCTTTACCTTGACAGGCCAAGAGACCCAGTACTTC
CDR3 protein: CASSFTLTGQETQYF
D gene: -
V gene: TRBV5-1
J gene: TRBJ2-5
clone size: -

CDR3 DNA: TGTGCCAGTAGTACGGGCAGGGGACTACTTAATCAGCCCCAGCATTTT
CDR3 protein: CASSTGRGLLNQPQHF
D gene: -
V gene: TRBV19
J gene: TRBJ1-5
clone size: -

CDR3 DNA: TGTGCCAGCAGTGCGGAGGGCAGCTCTGGAAACACCATATATTTT
CDR3 protein: CASSAEGSSGNTIYF
D gene: -
V gene: TRBV2
J gene: TRBJ1-3
clone size: -

CDR3 DNA: TGTGCCAGCAGGAGAGAAGCGGGGTACGAGCAGTACTTC
CDR3 protein: CASRREAGYEQYF
D gene: TRBD2
V gene: TRBV6-1
J gene: TRBJ2-7
clone size: -

CDR3 DNA: TGCGCCAGCAAACCTGGACCGGGACAGGGGTTGAACACTGAAGCTTTCTTT
CDR3 protein: CASKPGPGQGLNTEAFF
D gene: TRBD1
V gene: TRBV10-2
J gene: TRBJ1-1
clone size: -

CDR3 DNA: TGTGCCAGCAGTGACCGGGGGGGCGACACCGGGGAGCTGTTTTTT
CDR3 protein: CASSDRGGDTGELFF
D gene: TRBD2
V gene: TRBV6-4
J gene: TRBJ2-2
clone size: -

CDR3 DNA: TGTGCCAGCAGAACAGTGTTTGAAGCTTTCTTT
CDR3 protein: CASRTVFEAFF
D gene: -
V gene: TRBV28
J gene: TRBJ1-1
clone size: few

CDR3 DNA: TGTGCCAGCAGTGACTCCGACAGGCCTTTTAATGAAAAACTGTTTTTT
CDR3 protein: CASSDSDRPFNEKLFF
D gene: -
V gene: TRBV25-1
J gene: TRBJ1-4
clone size: -

CDR3 DNA: TGTGCCAGCAGTTTCCGGGGGGAGGATACGCAGTATTTT
CDR3 protein: CASSFRGEDTQYF
D gene: TRBD2
V gene: TRBV7-2
J gene: TRBJ2-3
clone size: -

CDR3 DNA: TGTGCCAGTAGCGTCACAGGGGATGGGACTGAAGCTTTCTTT
CDR3 protein: CASSVTGDGTEAFF
D gene: TRBD1
V gene: TRBV6-1
J gene: TRBJ1-1
clone size: -

CDR3 DNA: TGTGCCAGCAGCCAGGTCAGGGAAAATTCACCCCTCCACTTT
CDR3 protein: CASSQVRENSPLHF
D gene: -
V gene: TRBV4-2
J gene: TRBJ1-6
clone size: -

CDR3 DNA: TGTGCCAGCAGCTTCGGAGCGGGGGGGAAAGAGACCCAGTACTTC
CDR3 protein: CASSFGAGGKETQYF
D gene: TRBD2
V gene: TRBV5-6
J gene: TRBJ2-5
clone size: -

CDR3 DNA: TGTGCCAGTACCGTGCAAGACTATCAGCCCCAGCATTTT
CDR3 protein: CASTVQDYQPQHF
D gene: -
V gene: TRBV19
J gene: TRBJ1-5
clone size: -

CDR3 DNA: TGTGCCAGCAGTTACAGGGGCTACGAGCAGTACTTC
CDR3 protein: CASSYRGYEQYF
D gene: -
V gene: TRBV6-5
J gene: TRBJ2-7
clone size: -

CDR3 DNA: TGTGCCAGTCGGCCGGGGGGCCGGGAGACCCAGTACTTC
CDR3 protein: CASRPGGRETQYF
D gene: -
V gene: TRBV7-2
J gene: TRBJ2-5
clone size: once

CDR3 DNA: TGTGCCAGCAGCTTGCAGGCAACTAATGAAAAACTGTTTTTT
CDR3 protein: CASSLQATNEKLFF
D gene: -
V gene: TRBV5-4
J gene: TRBJ1-4
clone size: -

CDR3 DNA: TGCGCCAGCAGCTTGGAACAGGGCGGGCAGCCCCAGCATTTT
CDR3 protein: CASSLEQGGQPQHF
D gene: -
V gene: TRBV5-1
J gene: TRBJ1-5
clone size: -

CDR3 DNA: TGTGCCAGCAGCTTCCGACTAGCGGGGGGGACAGATACGCAGTATTTT
CDR3 protein: CASSFRLAGGTDTQYF
D gene: TRBD2
V gene: TRBV7-9
J gene: TRBJ2-3
clone size: -

CDR3 DNA: TGTGCCAGCAGCTTAGGGCAGGGAGGCTCCGAGACCCAGTACTTC
CDR3 protein: CASSLGQGGSETQYF
D gene: -
V gene: TRBV7-8
J gene: TRBJ2-5
clone size: -